This T cell receptor beta chain was recovered during a study of T cells in Graves' hyperthyroidism and ophthalmopathy. CDR3 length: 14 amino acids. From germline, CDR1 is ENHRY and CDR2 SYGVKD. With respect to this clonotype: Its specificity is unknown.

Study-wide results and caveats: Ophthalmopathy and stable hyperthyroidism were told apart by a 13 V-J model. Blood samples included most of the expanded thyroid clonotypes exceeding 0.001.

Patients having uncontrolled infection, another autoimmune disease, pregnancy or lactation were not included. The CDR3 regions of TCR beta were amplified from RNA transcripts. HTBI primers were used for first-round RT-PCR of the TCR CDR3. TCRdb reprocessed the multiplex PCR reads with MiXCR, giving one entry per CDR3 protein. Of about 570,000 distinct CDR3 sequences listed, roughly 46% are singletons. The sequenced sample was peripheral blood or thyroid tissue (not recorded which). The rearrangement links TRBV10-3 to TRBJ2-5; D perhaps matches TRBD1 (5 bases). The J call is uncertain, as TRBJ1-2 better fits the DNA end. The TCR comes from an adult woman with Graves' disease, either hyperthyroidism or ophthalmopathy (not recorded which). CDR3 bases: TGTGCCATCAGTGCTTTGAGGGGCATTAGTGGCTACACCTTC. It codes for CAISALRGISGYTF.